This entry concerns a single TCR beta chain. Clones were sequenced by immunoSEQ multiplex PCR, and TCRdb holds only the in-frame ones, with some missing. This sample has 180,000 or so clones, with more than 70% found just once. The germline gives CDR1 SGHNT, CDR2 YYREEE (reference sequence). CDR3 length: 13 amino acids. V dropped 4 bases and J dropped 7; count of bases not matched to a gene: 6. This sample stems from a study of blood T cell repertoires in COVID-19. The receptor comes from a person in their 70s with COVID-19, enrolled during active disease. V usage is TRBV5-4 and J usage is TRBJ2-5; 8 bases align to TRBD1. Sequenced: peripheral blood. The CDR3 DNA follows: TGTGCCAGCAGCGGTGACAGGGGTTGGACCCAGTACTTC. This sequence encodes CASSGDRGWTQYF.